A single sample is the source of the 30 T cell receptor beta chains below, sequenced in a study of cytomegalovirus exposure and HLA in healthy donors. It was with 60 Vbeta and 13 Jbeta primers that the PCR ran. Libraries were prepared by immunoSEQ multiplex PCR; TCRdb keeps only in-frame clonotypes and omits some of them. The sample lists about 160,000 clones; around 83% were seen once. Input material: PBMCs. These TCRs come from a man aged 45-65 years in good health and CMV-seropositive.

This chain joins TRBV15 and TRBJ1-5; D is possibly TRBD1 (5 bases). The CDR3 spans 16 residues. The ends were cut back, 0 bases at V and 4 bases at J, with 13 bases in the middle. Germline V lookup: CDR1 LNHNV, CDR2 YYDKDF (reference sequence). CDR3 DNA: TGTGCCACCAGCAGAGATCAGTTCGGGGGGAATCAGCCCCAGCATTTT. The encoded protein is CATSRDQFGGNQPQHF.

V and J are TRBV5-4 and TRBJ2-7, with 15 bases aligning to TRBD2. V shed 3 bases and J 7 bases; nucleotides not matched to a gene: 11. CDR1 and CDR2 from the germline V gene are SGHNT and YYREEE (reference sequence). This CDR3 region has 17 residues. The CDR3 sequence is CASSYGLAGGPLGEQYF. The DNA for the CDR3 is TGTGCCAGCAGCTACGGACTAGCGGGAGGGCCTCTCGGGGAGCAGTACTTC.

V is TRBV2 and J is TRBJ1-4; TRBD1 aligns across 8 bases. Germline trimming cut 6 bases from V and 3 bases from J; bases unmatched to any gene: 6. This CDR3 spans 15 amino acids. Germline lookup yields CDR1 SNHLY and CDR2 FYNNEI. CDR3 coding DNA: TGTGCCAGCAGGGAACAGGGGGGATCTAATGAAAAACTGTTTTTT. Its protein is CASREQGGSNEKLFF.

The chain is built from TRBV9 and TRBJ2-1; 8 bases line up with TRBD2. The CDR3 sequence is 14 residues long. The junction had 2 bases not matched to a gene; V was cut back by 1 base and J by 5 bases. Germline V gene data show CDR1 as SGDLS and CDR2 as YYNGEE. CDR3 residues: CASSVRGLDNEQFF. As DNA, the CDR3 is TGTGCCAGCAGCGTACGGGGACTAGACAATGAGCAGTTCTTC.

V gene TRBV5-1 combines with J gene TRBJ2-3; the match to TRBD1 covers 10 bases. The CDR3 contains 16 residues. The germline V gene encodes CDR1 SGHRS and CDR2 YFSETQ. V shed 4 bases, J shed 4 bases, and the junction held 9 bases outside the gene matches. DNA for the CDR3: TGCGCCAGCAGCCATTCCGGGACAGGGGTTGCAGATACGCAGTATTTT. Residues: CASSHSGTGVADTQYF.

The gene calls are TRBV7-3 and TRBJ2-1; weak D call: TRBD2 (6 bases). The length of the CDR3 is 15 residues. V gave up 2 bases and J gave up 4 bases, with 12 bases separating them. Germline CDR1 SGHTA, CDR2 FQGTGA. The CDR3 DNA reads TGTGCCAGCAGCTTATCGGAGGGCCCTTACAATGAGCAGTTCTTC. Its protein is CASSLSEGPYNEQFF.

The chain is built from TRBV6-5 and TRBJ1-1, with 7 bases fitting TRBD1. Germline CDR1 reads MNHEY; CDR2 reads SVGAGI. The CDR3 is made up of 15 amino acids. Trimming took 5 bases from V and 4 from J; bases not matched to a gene: 10. DNA for the CDR3: TGTGCCAGCAGTCTCAGCCAGACAGGGTTCACTGAAGCTTTCTTT. Protein: CASSLSQTGFTEAFF.

The V gene is TRBV28, the J gene TRBJ1-5; D is unresolved. Trimming removed 6 bases at V and 4 bases at J, with 4 bases between. The CDR3 covers 11 residues. Germline loops: CDR1 MDHEN, CDR2 SYDVKM. CDR3 nucleotides: TGTGCCAGCAGCGCGAATCAGCCCCAGCATTTT. Protein sequence: CASSANQPQHF.

As concerns this clone: At the DNA level, this CDR3 is encoded by other sequences in the same sample as well. This chain connects TRBV15 to TRBJ2-3; TRBD1 aligns across 7 bases. CDR1 LNHNV and CDR2 YYDKDF come from the germline V gene (reference sequence). Trimming cost V 6 bases and J 4 bases; bases outside gene matches: 13. The CDR3 is 16 residues long. CDR3 coding DNA: TGTGCCACCAGTCCCGAAAATAGACAGGGCCCAGATACGCAGTATTTT. Translated: CATSPENRQGPDTQYF.

This chain uses TRBV9 with TRBJ1-5, with D possibly matching TRBD1 (5 bases). The CDR3 is 15 amino acids. Germline V gene sequence: CDR1 SGDLS, CDR2 YYNGEE. V lost 4 bases to trimming and J lost 7 bases, with 18 bases between them. The CDR3, as DNA: TGTGCCAGCAGCCCTACTGACAGTTTTGGACAGCCCCAGCATTTT. This sequence encodes CASSPTDSFGQPQHF. The whole variable domain, remainder taken from reference TRBV9 and TRBJ1-5, is DSGVTQTPKHLITATGQRVTLRCSPRSGDLSVYWYQQSLDQGLQFLIQYYNGEERAKGNILERFSAQQFPDLHSELNLSSLELGDSALYFCASSPTDSFGQPQHFGDGTRLSIL.

This chain connects TRBV28 to TRBJ2-7; tentatively, D is TRBD1 (6 bases). Germline V lookup: CDR1 MDHEN, CDR2 SYDVKM. The CDR3 loop spans 12 amino acids. V was trimmed by 8 bases and J by 2 bases, leaving 10 bases between them. CDR3 DNA sequence: TGTGCCAGCGGGGACACCACCTACGAGCAGTACTTC. It yields the protein CASGDTTYEQYF.

DNA for the CDR3: TGTGCCAGCAGCGTAACGGGGGGGCCCGGGGAGACCCAGTACTTC. It yields the protein CASSVTGGPGETQYF. This chain uses TRBV9 with TRBJ2-5, with TRBD2 identical over 8 bases. Germline-derived CDR1 and CDR2 are SGDLS and YYNGEE. Trimming at V came to 1 base and at J to 5 bases, leaving 7 bases not matched to a gene. This CDR3 spans 15 amino acids.

The chain is built from TRBV2 and TRBJ2-5; D may be TRBD1 (5 bases). Germline loops: CDR1 SNHLY, CDR2 FYNNEI. V gave up 6 bases and J gave up 6 bases, with 17 bases separating them. This CDR3 has 14 residues. This CDR3 reads CASSASGQGKTQYF. CDR3 nucleotides: TGTGCCAGCAGCGCCAGTGGGCAGGGCAAGACCCAGTACTTC.

About this clone: The same CDR3 can be traced to other DNA sequences in this sample. The J gene is TRBJ1-5, the V gene TRBV15; tentatively, D is TRBD1 (5 bases). Germline CDR1 LNHNV, CDR2 YYDKDF (reference sequence). V was clipped by 3 bases and J by 4 bases, with 10 bases between them. This CDR3 spans 14 amino acids. The CDR3 loop is CATSRDRGNQPQHF. In DNA, the CDR3 is TGTGCCACCAGCAGGGATAGGGGTAATCAGCCCCAGCATTTT.

The chain couples TRBV2 to TRBJ2-5; TRBD1 matches 8 bases. The DNA matches TRBJ2-7 better at its end, which makes the J call doubtful. The CDR3 extends over 14 amino acids. Germline V gene data show CDR1 as SNHLY and CDR2 as FYNNEI. CDR3 protein: CASADRGPPYEQYF. CDR3 nucleotide sequence: TGTGCCAGCGCCGACAGGGGTCCCCCCTACGAGCAGTACTTC.

This chain connects TRBV4-3 to TRBJ2-2; 7 bases are a match to TRBD2. Germline V gene data show CDR1 as LGHNA and CDR2 as YSLEER. The CDR3 length is 17 residues. V lost 1 base, J lost 1 base, and 6 bases stayed unmatched. CDR3 loop: CASSQVGRGRNTGELFF. CDR3 bases: TGCGCCAGCAGCCAAGTCGGGCGGGGGAGGAACACCGGGGAGCTGTTTTTT.

The chain is built from TRBV19 and TRBJ1-1; D is unresolved. The CDR3 runs to 12 residues. Germline CDR1 LNHDA, CDR2 SQIVND (reference sequence). V shed 5 bases and J shed 2 bases, with 6 bases lying between them. The CDR3, as DNA: TGTGCCAGTAGTCCCCCTAACACTGAAGCTTTCTTT. This sequence encodes CASSPPNTEAFF.

The chain is built from TRBV19 and TRBJ2-1, with 10 bases matching TRBD2. The ends lost 0 bases at V and 3 bases at J; junction bases unmatched: 2. The germline V gene has CDR1 LNHDA and CDR2 SQIVND (reference sequence). CDR3 length: 16 residues. The CDR3 sequence: CASSIESSGGYNEQFF. CDR3 sequence (DNA): TGTGCCAGTAGTATAGAATCTAGCGGGGGCTACAATGAGCAGTTCTTC. Full variable domain (rest looked up from reference TRBV19 and TRBJ2-1): DGGITQSPKYLFRKEGQNVTLSCEQNLNHDAMYWYRQDPGQGLRLIYYSQIVNDFQKGDIAEGYSVSREKKESFPLTVTSAQKNPTAFYLCASSIESSGGYNEQFFGPGTRLTVL.

This clone showed up just once. This rearrangement joins TRBV6-6 to TRBJ2-2; D is possibly TRBD1 (5 bases). In germline, CDR1 is MNHNY, CDR2 SVGAGI (reference sequence). Trimming took off 2 bases at V and 2 bases at J, with 12 bases between the two ends. The CDR3 is 16 residues long. The CDR3 DNA reads as TGTGCCAGCAGTTACATTCCGGACATCAACACCGGGGAGCTGTTTTTT. Protein sequence: CASSYIPDINTGELFF.

The rearrangement uses TRBV15 and TRBJ1-1; no definite D call. This CDR3 contains 15 residues. Germline CDR1 reads LNHNV; CDR2 reads YYDKDF (reference sequence). V shed 3 bases and J shed 2 bases, with 13 bases lying between them. Here the CDR3 DNA reads TGTGCCACCAGCAGTGTACGAACGGGAAACACTGAAGCTTTCTTT. This encodes CATSSVRTGNTEAFF.

The chain joins TRBV18 to TRBJ1-3; maybe TRBD1 (6 bases). The germline V gene encodes CDR1 KGHSH and CDR2 LQKENI. The CDR3 covers 17 residues. The V end was cut by 4 bases, the J end by 1 base, with 17 bases between. This CDR3 reads CASSQGGGGSSGNTIYF. CDR3 nucleotide sequence: TGTGCCAGCTCACAGGGGGGCGGGGGGTCATCTGGAAACACCATATATTTT. The variable domain in full, completed from reference TRBV18 and TRBJ1-3, reads NAGVMQNPRHLVRRRGQEARLRCSPMKGHSHVYWYRQLPEEGLKFMVYLQKENIIDESGMPKERFSAEFPKEGPSILRIQQVVRGDSAAYFCASSQGGGGSSGNTIYFGEGSWLTVV.

The V call is TRBV4-1, the J call TRBJ2-4, with 9 bases lining up with TRBD2. Per germline, CDR1 MGHRA and CDR2 YSYEKL. Trimming at V came to 0 bases and at J to 8 bases, leaving 5 bases not matched to a gene. The CDR3 sequence is 15 residues long. This chain's CDR3 is CASSQDGRTSDIQYF. The CDR3 nucleotides read TGCGCCAGCAGCCAAGATGGTCGGACTAGCGACATTCAGTACTTC.

V and J are TRBV28 and TRBJ1-5; 7 nucleotides line up with TRBD1. The V segment lost 5 bases and the J segment 4 bases; nucleotides outside the gene matches: 8. The CDR3 is 15 residues long. Germline CDR1 is MDHEN and CDR2 is SYDVKM. In DNA, the CDR3 is TGTGCCAGCAGTGGTACAGGGGCTGGGAATCAGCCCCAGCATTTT. It codes for CASSGTGAGNQPQHF.

V gene TRBV18 combines with J gene TRBJ2-5; D unresolved. The CDR3 loop spans 12 amino acids. CDR1 is KGHSH and CDR2 is LQKENI in the germline V gene. V lost 6 bases to trimming and J lost 2 bases, with 7 bases between them. CDR3 region: CASSILQETQYF. CDR3 nucleotide sequence: TGTGCCAGCTCCATACTACAAGAGACCCAGTACTTC.

This clone was picked up one time. This sequence joins TRBV30 and TRBJ2-2; D may be TRBD2 (5 bases). CDR3 length: 16 residues. V was shortened by 3 bases and J by 8 bases, with 22 bases between the two germline ends. The V gene's germline CDR1 is GTSNPN and CDR2 SVGIG (reference sequence). The chain's CDR3 is CAWSVGNPDSKGELFF. In nucleotides, the CDR3 is TGTGCCTGGAGCGTGGGTAACCCGGACTCCAAGGGGGAGCTGTTTTTT.

The V call is TRBV6-1, the J call TRBJ1-3, with 10 bases that match TRBD1. CDR1 and CDR2 (germline): MNHNS, SASEGT. The V gene end was trimmed by 4 bases and the J gene end by 4 bases; junction bases not matched to a gene: 10. The CDR3 loop spans 17 amino acids. CDR3 nucleotide sequence: TGTGCCAGCAGTGCGCCCCGGGACAGGGGCTCCGGAAACACCATATATTTT. This encodes CASSAPRDRGSGNTIYF.

In this sample, this clone turned up a few times. The junction does not match germline at one end; this may be a read error. The CDR3 spells CASGATGTATHF. The CDR3 region has the DNA TGTGCCAGCGGAGCAACCGGGACTGCGACTCATTTT. The chain recombines TRBV7-3 with TRBJ2-3; perhaps TRBD2 as D (6 bases). Germline assignment: CDR1 SGHTA and CDR2 FQGTGA. The length of the CDR3 is 12 residues.

V gene TRBV29-1 combines with J gene TRBJ1-2, with 9 bases matching TRBD1. CDR1 and CDR2 (germline): SQVTM, ANQGSEA. Trimming took 1 base from V and 2 from J; bases not matched to a gene: 2. CDR3 length equals 14 residues. CDR3 in DNA: TGCAGCGTTGAAGGTGGACAGGGGAACTATGGCTACACCTTC. Amino acid sequence: CSVEGGQGNYGYTF. Full variable domain (outside the CDR3, taken from reference TRBV29-1 and TRBJ1-2): SAVISQKPSRDICQRGTSLTIQCQVDSQVTMMFWYRQQPGQSLTLIATANQGSEATYESGFVIDKFPISRPNLTFSTLTVSNMSPEDSSIYLCSVEGGQGNYGYTFGSGTRLTVV.

This chain uses TRBV7-2 with TRBJ2-7, with D maybe TRBD2 (6 bases). The CDR3 loop spans 15 amino acids. Trimming took off 4 bases at V and 2 bases at J, with 15 bases between the two ends. Looked up from germline, CDR1 is SGHTA and CDR2 is FQGNSA. The CDR3 sequence: CASSSKAGRTYEQYF. CDR3 bases: TGTGCCAGCAGCTCCAAAGCGGGTCGTACCTACGAGCAGTACTTC.

This clone was counted only a few times. The genes are TRBV28 and TRBJ1-1; D not certain. This CDR3 region has 13 residues. V was clipped by 1 base and J by 3 bases, with 6 bases between them. Germline V gives CDR1 MDHEN, CDR2 SYDVKM. The CDR3 nucleotides are TGTGCCAGCAGTTTATTTGCGGACACTGAAGCTTTCTTT. It encodes CASSLFADTEAFF.